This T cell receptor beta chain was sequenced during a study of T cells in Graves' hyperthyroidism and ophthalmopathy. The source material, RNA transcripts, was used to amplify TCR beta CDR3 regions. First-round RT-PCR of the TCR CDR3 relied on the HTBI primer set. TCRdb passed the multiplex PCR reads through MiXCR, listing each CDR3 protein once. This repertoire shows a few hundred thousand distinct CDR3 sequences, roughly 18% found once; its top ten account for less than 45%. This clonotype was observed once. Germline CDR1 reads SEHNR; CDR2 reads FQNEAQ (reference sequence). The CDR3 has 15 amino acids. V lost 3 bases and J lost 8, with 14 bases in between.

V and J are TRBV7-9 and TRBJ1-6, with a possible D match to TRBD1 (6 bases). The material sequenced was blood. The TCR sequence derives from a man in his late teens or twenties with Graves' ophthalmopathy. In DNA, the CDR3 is TGTGCCAGCAGCTTTGGACAGCCGGGGGATTCACCCCTCCACTTT. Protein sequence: CASSFGQPGDSPLHF.